Following are 31 T cell receptor beta chains from one sample sequenced in a study of cytomegalovirus exposure and HLA in healthy donors. Primers for the PCR totalled 60 Vbeta and 13 Jbeta. TCRdb keeps only in-frame clones here, not all; method: immunoSEQ multiplex PCR. The sample holds about 84,000 clones; 63% are singletons and the top ten take approximately 15%. Sequencing was carried out using PBMCs. These TCRs come from a middle-aged woman in good health and CMV-seropositive.

The rearrangement links TRBV29-1 to TRBJ1-4, with a possible D match to TRBD1 (5 bases). Between the trimmed V and J ends, which lost 7 bases and 4 bases, there was a span of 13 bases. The CDR3 sequence is 13 residues long. Per the germline V gene, CDR1 is SQVTM and CDR2 is ANQGSEA. CDR3 DNA sequence: TGCAGCGCTGGCAGGGACTTTAATGAAAAACTGTTTTTT. Encoded protein: CSAGRDFNEKLFF.

This chain uses TRBV15 with TRBJ2-5, with 7 bases identical to TRBD1. V was pared by 11 bases and J by 4 bases, with 13 bases of the junction left unmatched. Per the germline V gene, CDR1 is LNHNV and CDR2 is YYDKDF (reference sequence). The CDR3 is 14 residues long. CDR3 in DNA: TGTGCCGCACAGACAGGGTGGAGGCGAGAGACCCAGTACTTC. Protein: CAAQTGWRRETQYF.

The chain recombines TRBV28 with TRBJ1-2, with 9 bases that match TRBD1. CDR3 length equals 14 residues. Germline V gene data show CDR1 as MDHEN and CDR2 as SYDVKM. V shed 5 bases, J shed 8 bases, and the junction held 9 bases outside the gene matches. CDR3 in amino acids: CASSPSGQGGGYTF. The CDR3 DNA follows: TGTGCCAGCAGTCCCTCGGGACAGGGTGGGGGCTACACCTTC.

CDR3 amino acids: CASSYKIIAGFSYEQYF. CDR3 sequence (DNA): TGTGCCAGCAGCTACAAGATAATAGCGGGGTTCTCCTACGAGCAGTACTTC. The rearrangement links TRBV5-8 to TRBJ2-7; 8 positions agree with TRBD2. J was trimmed by 0 bases and V by 3 bases; bases with no gene match: 11. This CDR3 is built from 17 residues. Germline V gene data show CDR1 as SGHTS and CDR2 as YDEGEE.

This clone was recorded only once. This sequence joins TRBV15 and TRBJ2-3; 8 nucleotides match TRBD1. Germline CDR1 reads LNHNV; CDR2 reads YYDKDF (reference sequence). V was pared by 3 bases and J by 1 base, with 6 bases of the junction left unmatched. The CDR3 totals 16 residues. CDR3 sequence reads: CATSRDGQGGTDTQYF. CDR3 nucleotides: TGTGCCACCAGCAGGGACGGACAGGGAGGCACAGATACGCAGTATTTT.

This chain links TRBV27 with TRBJ1-4; 7 nucleotides align to TRBD1. CDR3 length: 16 amino acids. Germline assignment: CDR1 MNHEY and CDR2 SMNVEV (reference sequence). V shed 4 bases, J shed 4 bases, and the junction held 9 bases outside the gene matches. DNA of the CDR3: TGTGCCAGCAGTTACAAGACCGGGACAGATAATGAAAAACTGTTTTTT. Residues: CASSYKTGTDNEKLFF.

The chain combines TRBV7-8 with TRBJ2-7; perhaps TRBD2 as D (5 bases). The CDR3 spans 16 residues. The germline V gene encodes CDR1 SGHVS and CDR2 FQNEAQ. V was clipped by 5 bases and J by 1 base, with 18 bases between them. The CDR3 loop is CASSPGVGLGSYEQYF. Written as DNA, the CDR3 is TGTGCCAGCAGCCCCGGGGTAGGATTGGGTTCCTACGAGCAGTACTTC.

The rearrangement uses TRBV5-6 and TRBJ2-7; no reliable D call. The CDR3 runs 11 residues. Trimming pared 0 bases from V and 12 bases from J, leaving 10 bases between. Germline loops: CDR1 SGHDT, CDR2 YYEEEE. The CDR3 here is CASSLGQYAYF. CDR3 coding DNA: TGTGCCAGCAGCTTGGGGCAGTATGCGTACTTC.

This clone was recorded a few times. V usage is TRBV6-5 and J usage is TRBJ2-7; TRBD2 is a possible D gene (6 bases). Trimming stripped 3 bases from V and 2 bases from J, with 17 bases between. Looked up from germline, CDR1 is MNHEY and CDR2 is SVGAGI. This CDR3 spans 16 amino acids. The CDR3 reads CASSYDQARGTYEQYF. In DNA form, the CDR3 reads TGTGCCAGCAGTTATGACCAAGCGCGGGGAACCTACGAGCAGTACTTC.

The chain employs TRBV20-1 and TRBJ1-1, with 8 nucleotides matching TRBD1. CDR1 is DFQATT, CDR2 SNEGSKA, per germline (reference sequence). Losses at the gene ends were 4 bases for V and 10 bases for J; bases not matched to a gene: 2. The CDR3 runs to 10 residues. CDR3 sequence (DNA): TGCAGTGCTACCGGGACAGGAGCTTTCTTT. Encoded protein: CSATGTGAFF.

V usage is TRBV27 and J usage is TRBJ2-7, with D perhaps TRBD2 (6 bases). The germline V gene has CDR1 MNHEY and CDR2 SMNVEV (reference sequence). This CDR3 is 16 amino acids long. V was pared by 5 bases and J by 3 bases, with 20 bases between. The CDR3 nucleotides read TGTGCCAGCAGTCCCCTAGCGTTTGAGGGTGTCTACGAGCAGTACTTC. It is translated as CASSPLAFEGVYEQYF.

This rearrangement joins TRBV7-2 to TRBJ1-1, with 9 nucleotides matching TRBD1. Germline CDR1 is SGHTA and CDR2 is FQGNSA. Losses at the gene ends were 3 bases for V and 0 bases for J; bases not matched to a gene: 5. The CDR3 consists of 16 residues. The CDR3 DNA sequence: TGTGCCAGCAGCTTTCGGACAGGGGTTATGAACACTGAAGCTTTCTTT. It specifies CASSFRTGVMNTEAFF.

V and J are TRBV5-1 and TRBJ2-2; 9 nucleotides agree with TRBD1. The CDR3 extends over 16 amino acids. V trimming: 0 bases; J trimming: 6 bases; junction bases outside the gene matches: 6. Germline V CDR1 and CDR2: SGHRS, YFSETQ. The CDR3 here is CASSLADRGVAGELFF. The DNA of the CDR3 is TGCGCCAGCAGCTTGGCGGACAGGGGAGTAGCCGGGGAGCTGTTTTTT.

The V call is TRBV25-1, the J call TRBJ2-7; 7 bases fit TRBD1. CDR1 is MGHDK and CDR2 is SYGVNS in the germline V gene. The ends lost 6 bases at V and 6 bases at J; junction bases unmatched: 11. The CDR3 runs 14 residues. As DNA, the CDR3 is TGTGCCAGCAGCCGGACAGGTTCTCCGAGCGAGCAGTACTTC. Its translation is CASSRTGSPSEQYF.

The CDR3 here is CASSVGQGSGYEQYF. The CDR3 nucleotides are TGTGCCAGCAGCGTAGGACAGGGGTCGGGCTACGAGCAGTACTTC. V and J are TRBV9 and TRBJ2-7; 8 positions agree with TRBD1. V lost 0 bases to trimming and J lost 3 bases; unmatched junction nucleotides: 5. Germline CDR1 reads SGDLS; CDR2 reads YYNGEE. This CDR3 contains 15 residues.

The chain has TRBV6-5 and TRBJ1-2; no firm D call. The V end was cut by 4 bases, the J end by 2 bases, with 11 bases between. The CDR3 covers 14 residues. Germline CDR1 is MNHEY and CDR2 is SVGAGI. CDR3 loop: CASSLTIRNYGYTF. CDR3 in DNA: TGTGCCAGCAGTTTAACTATTAGAAACTATGGCTACACCTTC.

V usage is TRBV7-2 and J usage is TRBJ2-1; a weak D match, TRBD2 (7 bases). CDR1 is SGHTA and CDR2 is FQGNSA in the germline V gene. V lost 5 bases to trimming and J lost 7 bases, with 21 bases between them. This CDR3 is built from 16 residues. The CDR3 spells CASSPSPYRGANEQFF. The CDR3 coding sequence is TGTGCCAGCAGCCCCAGCCCCTACCGGGGGGCGAATGAGCAGTTCTTC.

This clone turned up a few times. The chain links TRBV9 to TRBJ1-2; D call uncertain. The CDR3 is made up of 14 amino acids. The germline gives CDR1 SGDLS, CDR2 YYNGEE. V lost 3 bases to trimming and J lost 4 bases, with 13 bases between them. The CDR3 nucleotides are TGTGCCAGCAGCGCCTCGGTGGGAGCCTATGGCTACACCTTC. Translated, it gives CASSASVGAYGYTF.

The CDR3 DNA reads TGTGCCAGCAGACCAAGGACAGGGGAGGAGGCTTTCTTT. Its protein product is CASRPRTGEEAFF. This rearrangement joins TRBV7-9 to TRBJ1-1, with 9 bases aligning to TRBD1. The germline CDR1 and CDR2 sequences are SEHNR and FQNEAQ (reference sequence). Trimming cost V 6 bases and J 11 bases; bases outside gene matches: 10. This CDR3 has 13 residues.

The CDR3 region has the DNA TGCGCCAGCAGCCAGACCGACAGGGGGATCTACGAGCAGTACTTC. Translating gives CASSQTDRGIYEQYF. The rearrangement links TRBV4-1 to TRBJ2-7; 9 nucleotides align to TRBD1. Unmatched junction bases numbered 6, after V lost 3 bases and J lost 3 bases. This CDR3 comprises 15 residues. CDR1 is MGHRA, CDR2 YSYEKL, per germline.

This chain joins TRBV28 and TRBJ1-5; D is unresolved. CDR3 length equals 17 residues. Trimming removed 5 bases from V and 0 bases from J, with 17 bases in between. Germline assignment: CDR1 MDHEN and CDR2 SYDVKM. This CDR3 reads CASSLSQDFNSNQPQHF. The CDR3 DNA is TGTGCCAGCAGTCTAAGCCAGGACTTTAATAGCAATCAGCCCCAGCATTTT.

CDR3 residues: CATRAYQETQYF. The CDR3 DNA sequence: TGTGCCACGAGGGCCTACCAAGAGACCCAGTACTTC. The chain has TRBV10-3 and TRBJ2-5; D is perhaps TRBD2 (5 bases). V gave up 10 bases and J gave up 0 bases, with 9 bases separating them. The CDR3 spans 12 residues. Germline CDR1 ENHRY, CDR2 SYGVKD.

This chain uses TRBV6-1 with TRBJ2-2, with 7 bases fitting TRBD1. The CDR3 sequence is 15 residues long. Unmatched junction bases numbered 5, after V lost 1 base and J lost 6 bases. Germline V gene data show CDR1 as MNHNS and CDR2 as SASEGT. The CDR3 DNA follows: TGTGCCAGCAGTGAAGGACAGGGTCGGTCCGGGGAGCTGTTTTTT. It is translated as CASSEGQGRSGELFF.

This clone was detected only a few times. V usage is TRBV19 and J usage is TRBJ2-7; TRBD2 matches 7 bases. Germline V lookup: CDR1 LNHDA, CDR2 SQIVND (reference sequence). V shed 6 bases and J 0 bases; nucleotides not matched to a gene: 8. The CDR3 has 15 amino acids. The CDR3: CASSERGGGSYEQYF. In DNA form, the CDR3 reads TGTGCCAGTAGCGAGCGCGGCGGGGGCTCCTACGAGCAGTACTTC.

On this clone: Compared with germline, one end of the junction differs, possibly owing to a read error. V and J are TRBV6-5 and TRBJ2-7; 8 bases fit TRBD2. The CDR3 totals 14 residues. Looked up from germline, CDR1 is MNHEY and CDR2 is SVGAGI. CDR3 nucleotides: TGTGCCAGCAGTTACTATAGCGGGACGGTCGAGCAATACTTC. Amino acids: CASSYYSGTVEQYF.

This clone has only a few counts. The V and J genes are TRBV18 and TRBJ1-2; D may be TRBD1 (5 bases). This CDR3 is 13 amino acids long. Germline V gene lookup returns CDR1 KGHSH and CDR2 LQKENI. V dropped 3 bases and J dropped 8 bases, with 13 bases sitting between them. DNA for the CDR3: TGTGCCAGCTCACCGGACATATTACGGGGCTACACCTTC. Protein: CASSPDILRGYTF.

The chain joins TRBV2 to TRBJ1-1; 11 bases fit TRBD1. The V gene end was trimmed by 4 bases and the J gene end by 4 bases; junction bases not matched to a gene: 2. The CDR3 loop spans 14 amino acids. Per germline, CDR1 SNHLY and CDR2 FYNNEI. The CDR3 DNA follows: TGTGCCAGCAGTGGGGGGACAGGGGGCACTGAAGCTTTCTTT. Amino acids: CASSGGTGGTEAFF.

This clone was recorded a few times. The chain employs TRBV29-1 and TRBJ2-7; D is unclear. V lost 3 bases to trimming and J lost 3 bases, with 6 bases between them. Germline-derived CDR1 and CDR2 are SQVTM and ANQGSEA. This CDR3 has 11 residues. CDR3 in amino acids: CSVENNYEQYF. CDR3 in DNA: TGCAGCGTTGAGAACAACTACGAGCAGTACTTC.

This clone was picked up one time. V and J are TRBV5-4 and TRBJ1-3, with TRBD1 as a possible D gene (5 bases). The CDR3 totals 14 residues. Germline CDR1 and CDR2: SGHNT and YYREEE (reference sequence). Trimming left V 4 bases short and J 3 bases short, with 11 bases between. The CDR3 reads CASSAGTYGNTIYF. The CDR3 nucleotides are TGTGCCAGCAGCGCCGGGACTTATGGAAACACCATATATTTT.

The gene calls are TRBV7-2 and TRBJ2-3, with 7 bases lining up with TRBD1. The CDR3 has 16 residues. With 3 bases clipped from V and 5 bases from J, the junction kept 11 bases outside the gene matches. In germline, CDR1 is SGHTA, CDR2 FQGNSA. The CDR3 reads CASSLVKTGNKDTQYF. CDR3 nucleotide sequence: TGTGCCAGCAGCTTGGTCAAGACAGGGAATAAAGATACGCAGTATTTT.

The rearrangement uses TRBV4-3 and TRBJ2-1; D may be TRBD1 (6 bases). The CDR3 length is 12 residues. The ends were cut back, 4 bases at V and 8 bases at J, with 9 bases in the middle. Germline V gives CDR1 LGHNA, CDR2 YSLEER. The DNA for the CDR3 is TGCGCCAGCAGCCCAGGGGCGGATGAGCAGTTCTTC. It codes for CASSPGADEQFF.